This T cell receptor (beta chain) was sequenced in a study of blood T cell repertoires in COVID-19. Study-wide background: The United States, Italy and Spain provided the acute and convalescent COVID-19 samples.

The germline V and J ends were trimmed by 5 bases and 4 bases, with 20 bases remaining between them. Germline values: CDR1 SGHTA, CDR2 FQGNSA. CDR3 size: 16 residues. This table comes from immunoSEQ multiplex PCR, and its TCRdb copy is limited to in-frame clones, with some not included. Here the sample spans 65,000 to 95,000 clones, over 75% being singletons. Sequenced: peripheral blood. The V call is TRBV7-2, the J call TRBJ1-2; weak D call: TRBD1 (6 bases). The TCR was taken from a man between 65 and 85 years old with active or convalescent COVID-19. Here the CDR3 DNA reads TGTGCCAGCAGCGAGGACAGACCCAGAGGGGGCTATGGCTACACCTTC. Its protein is CASSEDRPRGGYGYTF.